The 5 T cell receptor beta chains below come from one sample, sequenced in a study of cytomegalovirus exposure and HLA in healthy donors. The study ran its PCR with 60 Vbeta and 13 Jbeta primers. TCRdb keeps only in-frame clones here, not all; method: immunoSEQ multiplex PCR. Here the sample spans fewer than 200,000 clones, approximately 80% being singletons. Sequencing input: PBMCs. Receptor source: a young man in good health and CMV-seropositive.

This clone was counted a few times. The J gene is TRBJ1-1, the V gene TRBV7-9; 7 nucleotides agree with TRBD1. J was trimmed by 4 bases and V by 6 bases; bases with no gene match: 8. The CDR3 runs to 14 residues. From germline, CDR1 is SEHNR and CDR2 FQNEAQ (reference sequence). The CDR3 DNA is TGTGCCAGCAGGGATTGGGACAGTATCACTGAAGCTTTCTTT. Translated, it gives CASRDWDSITEAFF. Variable domain in full (rest from reference TRBV7-9 and TRBJ1-1): DTGVSQNPRHKITKRGQNVTFRCDPISEHNRLYWYRQTLGQGPEFLTYFQNEAQLEKSRLLSDRFSAERPKGSFSTLEIQRTEQGDSAMYLCASRDWDSITEAFFGQGTRLTVV.

The rearrangement uses TRBV7-3 and TRBJ2-1, with 10 nucleotides matching TRBD1. After removal of 4 bases from V and 7 bases from J, the junction contained 4 bases not matched to a gene. This CDR3 is built from 14 residues. Germline-derived CDR1 and CDR2 are SGHTA and FQGTGA. The CDR3 DNA follows: TGTGCCAGCAGCTGGGGACAGGGGAAGAATGAGCAGTTCTTC. It translates to CASSWGQGKNEQFF.

This rearrangement joins TRBV2 to TRBJ2-6, with 7 bases matching TRBD1. Germline lookup yields CDR1 SNHLY and CDR2 FYNNEI. The CDR3 length is 15 residues. The junction had 4 bases not matched to a gene; V was cut back by 2 bases and J by 6 bases. The CDR3 region is CASSERGRMANVLTF. As DNA, the CDR3 is TGTGCCAGCAGTGAAAGGGGGCGCATGGCCAACGTCCTGACTTTC. The full variable domain, in which reference TRBV2 and TRBJ2-6 provide the parts outside the CDR3, is EPEVTQTPSHQVTQMGQEVILRCVPISNHLYFYWYRQILGQKVEFLVSFYNNEISEKSEIFDDQFSVERPDGSNFTLKIRSTKLEDSAMYFCASSERGRMANVLTFGAGSRLTVL.

The chain couples TRBV2 to TRBJ2-1; the D gene is possibly TRBD1 (6 bases). The germline V and J ends were trimmed by 6 bases and 0 bases, with 12 bases remaining between them. The length of the CDR3 is 15 residues. Germline V gene data show CDR1 as SNHLY and CDR2 as FYNNEI. The CDR3 is CASRVDRSSYNEQFF. DNA for the CDR3: TGTGCCAGCAGAGTCGACAGGAGCTCCTACAATGAGCAGTTCTTC.

This chain uses TRBV19 with TRBJ2-7, with a weak D call TRBD2 (6 bases). The CDR3 loop spans 18 amino acids. Between the trimmed V and J ends, which lost 4 bases and 4 bases, there was a span of 26 bases. Germline CDR1 and CDR2: LNHDA and SQIVND (reference sequence). In nucleotides, the CDR3 is TGTGCCAGTAGTAACTTTTTCGGGGCGACTAGTTCCGCATACGAGCAGTACTTC. Residues: CASSNFFGATSSAYEQYF.